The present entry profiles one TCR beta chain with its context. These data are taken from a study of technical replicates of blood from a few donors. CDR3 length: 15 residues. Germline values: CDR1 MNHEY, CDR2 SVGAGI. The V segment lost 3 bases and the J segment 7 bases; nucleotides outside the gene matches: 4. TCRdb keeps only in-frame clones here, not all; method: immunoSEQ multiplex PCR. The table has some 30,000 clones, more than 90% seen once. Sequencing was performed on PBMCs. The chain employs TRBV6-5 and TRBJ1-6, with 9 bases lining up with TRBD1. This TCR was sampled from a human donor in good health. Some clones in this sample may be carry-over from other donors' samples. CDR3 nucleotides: TGTGCCAGCAGTTATTGGGACAGGGTAAATTCACCCCTCCACTTT. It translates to CASSYWDRVNSPLHF.